Shown below are 32 T cell receptor beta chains from a single sample sequenced in a study of blood T cell repertoires in COVID-19. Generated by immunoSEQ multiplex PCR, the TCRdb table keeps only in-frame clones and is missing some. In the table there are about 480,000 clones, roughly 89% of which are singletons. Sequencing used peripheral blood. These receptors were taken from a man between 18 and 35 years old with COVID-19, enrolled during active disease.

The CDR3 DNA is TGTGCCGGATCTAGCGGGGGGGTCTACAATGAGCAGTTCTTC. This gives the protein CAGSSGGVYNEQFF. The chain recombines TRBV6-5 with TRBJ2-1; TRBD2 matches at 12 bases. CDR1 is MNHEY, CDR2 SVGAGI, per germline. V lost 11 bases to trimming and J lost 3 bases; unmatched junction nucleotides: 5. CDR3 length: 14 amino acids.

This clone was recorded only once. J is TRBJ2-2 and V is TRBV2, with D perhaps TRBD2 (5 bases). The CDR3 consists of 13 residues. CDR1 and CDR2 from the germline V gene are SNHLY and FYNNEI. Trimming cost V 3 bases and J 8 bases, with 10 bases left between them. The CDR3: CASSEAPGGELFF. CDR3 coding DNA: TGTGCCAGCAGTGAGGCCCCGGGAGGGGAGCTGTTTTTT.

This chain links TRBV11-2 with TRBJ1-3; 8 bases line up with TRBD1. V lost 4 bases, J lost 4 bases, and 9 bases stayed unmatched. CDR1 is SGHAT, CDR2 FQNNGV, per germline. This CDR3 comprises 16 residues. This CDR3 is CASSSLTGGLGNTIYF. DNA for the CDR3: TGTGCCAGCAGCTCCTTAACAGGGGGTTTAGGAAACACCATATATTTT. The variable domain in full, completed from reference TRBV11-2 and TRBJ1-3, reads EAGVAQSPRYKIIEKRQSVAFWCNPISGHATLYWYQQILGQGPKLLIQFQNNGVVDDSQLPKDRFSAERLKGVDSTLKIQPAKLEDSAVYLCASSSLTGGLGNTIYFGEGSWLTVV.

The J gene is TRBJ2-7, the V gene TRBV6-5, with a possible D match to TRBD2 (6 bases). The CDR3 loop spans 15 amino acids. Germline loops: CDR1 MNHEY, CDR2 SVGAGI. Trimming removed 0 bases from V and 4 bases from J, with 13 bases in between. Here the CDR3 DNA reads TGTGCCAGCAGTTACTCGGGGCTAGCGAGTTACGAGCAGTACTTC. Encoded protein: CASSYSGLASYEQYF.

The chain carries TRBV6-4 and TRBJ2-1, with TRBD2 as a possible D gene (5 bases). The V end was cut by 2 bases, the J end by 7 bases, with 12 bases between. Germline V gene data show CDR1 as MRHNA and CDR2 as SNTAGT. The CDR3 runs 14 residues. CDR3 coding DNA: TGTGCCAGCAGTGACGGAAGGGAGTCTAATGAGCAGTTCTTC. Translation: CASSDGRESNEQFF.

The chain uses TRBV2 and TRBJ1-5, with D possibly matching TRBD1 (6 bases). This CDR3 has 12 residues. Trimming left V 7 bases short and J 7 bases short, with 11 bases between. CDR1 and CDR2 from the germline V gene are SNHLY and FYNNEI. For the CDR3, the DNA is TGTGCCAGCAACAGGGTGGGGCAGCCCCAGCATTTT. Translated, it gives CASNRVGQPQHF.

The rearrangement uses TRBV5-6 and TRBJ2-1; D might be TRBD2 (5 bases). Trimming removed 0 bases from V and 6 bases from J, with 7 bases in between. The CDR3 covers 13 residues. Germline assignment: CDR1 SGHDT and CDR2 YYEEEE. CDR3 residues: CASSLERGNEQFF. The CDR3 DNA reads TGTGCCAGCAGCTTGGAACGGGGCAATGAGCAGTTCTTC.

The V and J genes are TRBV11-2 and TRBJ1-1; D possibly corresponds to TRBD1 (6 bases). Germline CDR1 reads SGHAT; CDR2 reads FQNNGV. The CDR3 runs to 14 residues. Trimming removed 5 bases from V and 5 bases from J, with 15 bases in between. The CDR3 coding sequence is TGTGCCAGCAGCCCCGCAAGGGGGAGTACTGAAGCTTTCTTT. Translating gives CASSPARGSTEAFF.

This clone is a singleton in its sample. The chain links TRBV6-5 to TRBJ1-6; no clear D. The CDR3 is 15 residues long. V was pared by 7 bases and J by 7 bases, with 17 bases between. Germline loops: CDR1 MNHEY, CDR2 SVGAGI. CDR3 residues: CASKTVGVENSPLHF. The CDR3 DNA reads as TGTGCCAGCAAAACCGTCGGAGTAGAAAATTCACCCCTCCACTTT.

This chain connects TRBV5-8 to TRBJ2-1, with D tentatively TRBD2 (5 bases). The CDR3 extends over 15 amino acids. CDR1 and CDR2 from the germline V gene are SGHTS and YDEGEE. V was clipped by 7 bases and J by 4 bases, with 18 bases between them. CDR3 sequence reads: CASSLDRGPYNEQFF. CDR3 coding DNA: TGTGCCAGCTCTTTGGACCGAGGGCCGTACAATGAGCAGTTCTTC.

The chain couples TRBV7-8 to TRBJ2-1; the D gene is possibly TRBD2 (6 bases). The V end was cut by 1 base, the J end by 7 bases, with 14 bases between. CDR3 size: 15 residues. Germline CDR1 and CDR2: SGHVS and FQNEAQ. The CDR3 bases are TGTGCCAGCAGCTTAGGGGGGACTGAGGAAAATGAGCAGTTCTTC. It codes for CASSLGGTEENEQFF.

This chain connects TRBV5-1 to TRBJ2-2, with 8 bases identical to TRBD1. Germline trimming cut 4 bases from V and 7 bases from J; bases unmatched to any gene: 6. CDR1 is SGHRS, CDR2 YFSETQ, per germline. The CDR3 consists of 14 residues. The DNA for the CDR3 is TGCGCCAGCAGCCCCGGACAGGGTTACGGGGAGCTGTTTTTT. Its protein is CASSPGQGYGELFF.

The chain carries TRBV9 and TRBJ2-3, with TRBD2 matching 10 bases. Germline CDR1 reads SGDLS; CDR2 reads YYNGEE. CDR3 length: 15 amino acids. V gave up 0 bases and J gave up 4 bases; unmatched junction bases: 2. The CDR3: CASSVEAGGADTQYF. In nucleotides, the CDR3 is TGTGCCAGCAGCGTAGAAGCGGGAGGGGCAGATACGCAGTATTTT.

The gene calls are TRBV7-9 and TRBJ2-5; 8 bases are shared with TRBD1. J gave up 4 bases and V 6 bases, and 1 base lay outside the gene matches. This CDR3 comprises 12 residues. Per germline, CDR1 SEHNR and CDR2 FQNEAQ (reference sequence). Here the CDR3 DNA reads TGTGCCAGCAGTACAGGGGGAGAGACCCAGTACTTC. Its translation: CASSTGGETQYF.

This sequence joins TRBV18 and TRBJ2-2; D perhaps matches TRBD2 (6 bases). This CDR3 is 15 amino acids long. Germline V lookup: CDR1 KGHSH, CDR2 LQKENI. Deletions cut 3 bases from V and 0 bases from J, with 8 bases between. The CDR3 spells CASSPGGTNTGELFF. CDR3 bases: TGTGCCAGCTCACCGGGCGGGACGAACACCGGGGAGCTGTTTTTT.

This rearrangement joins TRBV5-4 to TRBJ2-1; D may be TRBD1 (5 bases). Germline CDR1 and CDR2: SGHNT and YYREEE (reference sequence). This CDR3 has 13 residues. V lost 2 bases and J lost 3, with 6 bases in between. As DNA, the CDR3 is TGTGCCAGCAGCTTCGACAGCTACAATGAGCAGTTCTTC. Amino acid sequence: CASSFDSYNEQFF.

A note on this clone: An end of the junction does not agree with germline; a read error may underlie this. This chain uses TRBV6-5 with TRBJ2-5; D may be TRBD1 (6 bases). Germline CDR1 reads MNHEY; CDR2 reads SVGAGI. This CDR3 has 14 residues. The CDR3 DNA sequence: TGTGCCAGCAGCACACCCCATAACAGGGCCAAGGAGAACTTC. It is translated as CASSTPHNRAKENF.

The V and J genes are TRBV7-5 and TRBJ1-1; TRBD1, the D gene given by the table, was not confirmed from the DNA. TRBV7-5 is deemed a pseudogene. The CDR3 is 14 residues long. The CDR3 coding sequence is TGTGTCAGAAGCTGTGGACAGCCGAACACTGAAGCTTTCTTT. It yields the protein CVRSCGQPNTEAFF.

The chain carries TRBV7-9 and TRBJ2-3; D gene ambiguous. CDR1 and CDR2 from the germline V gene are SEHNR and FQNEAQ (reference sequence). The ends were cut back, 1 base at V and 2 bases at J, with 7 bases in the middle. This CDR3 region has 14 residues. The CDR3 region is CASSLGAFTDTQYF. The CDR3 DNA follows: TGTGCCAGCAGCTTAGGGGCCTTCACAGATACGCAGTATTTT.

This chain uses TRBV11-3 with TRBJ2-1; 8 positions agree with TRBD2. This CDR3 is built from 16 residues. CDR1 SGHNT and CDR2 YENEEA come from the germline V gene. After removal of 7 bases from V and 6 bases from J, the junction contained 14 bases not matched to a gene. The CDR3 reads CASTPGWGGGRNEQFF. In nucleotides, the CDR3 is TGTGCCAGCACCCCGGGCTGGGGCGGGGGGCGCAATGAGCAGTTCTTC.

The chain recombines TRBV27 with TRBJ2-7; tentatively, D is TRBD2 (5 bases). V was clipped by 3 bases and J by 4 bases, with 16 bases between them. Germline-derived CDR1 and CDR2 are MNHEY and SMNVEV (reference sequence). This CDR3 spans 15 amino acids. CDR3 residues: CASSFPSRGIYEQYF. The CDR3 DNA sequence: TGTGCCAGCAGTTTCCCCAGCCGGGGAATATACGAGCAGTACTTC.

To note about this clone: Additional DNA sequences in this sample encode the identical CDR3. The chain carries TRBV7-9 and TRBJ2-5; tentative D call: TRBD2 (5 bases). This CDR3 comprises 12 residues. V was clipped by 3 bases and J by 5 bases, with 7 bases between them. Germline V CDR1 and CDR2: SEHNR, FQNEAQ (reference sequence). Here the CDR3 DNA reads TGTGCCAGCAGCTTCGGGGAGGAGACCCAGTACTTC. Protein product: CASSFGEETQYF.

In its sample, this clone was seen a few times. The rearrangement links TRBV3-1 (or the pseudogene TRBV3-2) to TRBJ1-2, with 9 bases lining up with TRBD1. V lost 4 bases, J lost 2 bases, and 2 bases stayed unmatched. The CDR3 consists of 14 residues. Germline CDR1 and CDR2: LGHDT and YNNKEL (reference sequence). This CDR3 reads CASSRGTGNYGYTF. CDR3 nucleotides: TGTGCCAGCAGCCGAGGGACAGGGAACTATGGCTACACCTTC.

In this sample, this clone turned up once. The V call is TRBV30, the J call TRBJ1-4; 8 nucleotides align to TRBD1. The CDR3 has 14 amino acids. Per the germline V gene, CDR1 is GTSNPN and CDR2 is SVGIG (reference sequence). J was trimmed by 8 bases and V by 4 bases; bases with no gene match: 9. The CDR3: CAWKKDRAGEKLFF. CDR3 nucleotide sequence: TGTGCCTGGAAGAAGGACAGGGCCGGGGAAAAACTGTTTTTT.

The V call is TRBV6-5, the J call TRBJ2-1; TRBD2 agrees at 8 bases. Germline lookup yields CDR1 MNHEY and CDR2 SVGAGI. The CDR3 runs to 14 residues. V shed 6 bases, J shed 11 bases, and the junction held 12 bases outside the gene matches. CDR3 DNA sequence: TGTGCCAGCAGACCCGGGGTAGCGGGGATAAAGCAGTTCTTC. Amino acid sequence: CASRPGVAGIKQFF.

This chain uses TRBV4-1 with TRBJ1-2; no definite D call. This CDR3 region has 13 residues. V was cut by 8 bases and J by 1 base, with 11 bases left in between. Looked up from germline, CDR1 is MGHRA and CDR2 is YSYEKL. CDR3 sequence (DNA): TGCGCCAGCTCCCCTACAGATAACTATGGCTACACCTTC. Its translation: CASSPTDNYGYTF.

This clone was found a few times. V usage is TRBV4-1 and J usage is TRBJ2-1; a possible D gene is TRBD1 (5 bases). Per the germline V gene, CDR1 is MGHRA and CDR2 is YSYEKL. V was trimmed by 2 bases and J by 0 bases, leaving 11 bases between them. The CDR3 is 16 amino acids. CDR3 DNA sequence: TGCGCCAGCAGCCAAAGTAGGGGCAGCTCCTACAATGAGCAGTTCTTC. Amino acid sequence: CASSQSRGSSYNEQFF.

The chain is built from TRBV7-9 and TRBJ1-2; 7 bases are shared with TRBD1. Germline V CDR1 and CDR2: SEHNR, FQNEAQ (reference sequence). The ends lost 3 bases at V and 6 bases at J; junction bases unmatched: 4. The CDR3 spans 13 residues. The CDR3 DNA follows: TGTGCCAGCAGCTTCGGGACAGCTGATGGCTACACCTTC. The encoded protein is CASSFGTADGYTF.

The J gene is TRBJ1-2, the V gene TRBV11-2; D uncertain. Per germline, CDR1 SGHAT and CDR2 FQNNGV. V lost 5 bases and J lost 8, with 18 bases in between. This CDR3 is 14 amino acids long. This CDR3 is CASSPGSGIGGYTF. Written as DNA, the CDR3 is TGTGCCAGCAGCCCGGGGTCGGGGATTGGAGGCTACACCTTC.

This chain joins TRBV10-3 and TRBJ1-1; D is uncertain. Looked up from germline, CDR1 is ENHRY and CDR2 is SYGVKD. V lost 3 bases and J 5 bases, leaving 19 bases between the germline ends. The CDR3 has 16 residues. Here the CDR3 reads CAISDSVGRSGTEAFF. The CDR3 coding sequence is TGTGCCATCAGTGATAGTGTAGGCAGGTCTGGAACTGAAGCTTTCTTT.

Details on this clone: Being one base from a much bigger clone, this may be a read error. Other DNA sequences of this sample code for an identical CDR3. This rearrangement joins TRBV7-9 to TRBJ2-7; D gene ambiguous. The CDR3 sequence is 15 residues long. Deletions cut 0 bases from V and 6 bases from J, with 15 bases between. Germline-derived CDR1 and CDR2 are SEHNR and FQNEAQ (reference sequence). CDR3 DNA sequence: TGTGCCAGCAGCTTAGCCCTTATGGCCCGAAGCGAGCAGTACTTC. Translating gives CASSLALMARSEQYF.

This chain connects TRBV6-5 to TRBJ2-5; 8 nucleotides align to TRBD1. The CDR3 covers 16 residues. Germline V gives CDR1 MNHEY, CDR2 SVGAGI. The junction had 4 bases not matched to a gene; V was cut back by 0 bases and J by 1 base. Here the CDR3 reads CASSYSGRGPQETQYF. DNA for the CDR3: TGTGCCAGCAGTTACTCGGGCAGGGGGCCCCAAGAGACCCAGTACTTC.